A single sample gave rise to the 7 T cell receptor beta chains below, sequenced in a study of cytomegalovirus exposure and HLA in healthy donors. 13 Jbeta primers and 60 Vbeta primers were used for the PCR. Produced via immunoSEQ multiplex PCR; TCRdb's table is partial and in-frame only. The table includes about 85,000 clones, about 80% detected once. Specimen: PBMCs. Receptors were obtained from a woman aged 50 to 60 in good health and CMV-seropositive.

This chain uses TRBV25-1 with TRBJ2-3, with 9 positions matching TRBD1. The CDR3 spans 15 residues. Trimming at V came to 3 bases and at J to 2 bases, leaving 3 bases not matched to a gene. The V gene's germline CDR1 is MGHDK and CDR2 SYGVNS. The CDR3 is CASSDLQGATDTQYF. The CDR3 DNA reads TGTGCCAGCAGTGATCTACAGGGGGCCACAGATACGCAGTATTTT.

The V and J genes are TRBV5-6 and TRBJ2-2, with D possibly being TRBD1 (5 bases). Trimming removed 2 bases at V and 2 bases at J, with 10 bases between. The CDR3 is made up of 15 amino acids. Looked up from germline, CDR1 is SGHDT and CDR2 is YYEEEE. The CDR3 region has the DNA TGTGCCAGCAGCTTAGTCCAGGGCAACACCGGGGAGCTGTTTTTT. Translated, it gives CASSLVQGNTGELFF.

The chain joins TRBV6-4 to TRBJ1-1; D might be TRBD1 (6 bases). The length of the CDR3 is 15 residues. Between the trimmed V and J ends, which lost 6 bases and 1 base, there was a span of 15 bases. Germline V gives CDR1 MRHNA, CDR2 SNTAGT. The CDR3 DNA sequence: TGTGCCAGCAGGGACAGCGCAGAGGGGAACACTGAAGCTTTCTTT. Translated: CASRDSAEGNTEAFF.

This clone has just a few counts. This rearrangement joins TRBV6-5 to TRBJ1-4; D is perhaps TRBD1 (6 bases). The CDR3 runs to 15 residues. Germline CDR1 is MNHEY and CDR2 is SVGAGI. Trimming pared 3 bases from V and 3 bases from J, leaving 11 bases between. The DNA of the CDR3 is TGTGCCAGCAGTTATGCGGGGGCGGCTAATGAAAAACTGTTTTTT. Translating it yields CASSYAGAANEKLFF.

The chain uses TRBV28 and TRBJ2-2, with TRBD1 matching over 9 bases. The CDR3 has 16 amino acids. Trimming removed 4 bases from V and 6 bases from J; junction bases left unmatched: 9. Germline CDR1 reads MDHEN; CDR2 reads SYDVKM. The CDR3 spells CASSSRGTGLSGELFF. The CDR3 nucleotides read TGTGCCAGCAGTTCCCGCGGGACAGGGTTGTCCGGGGAGCTGTTTTTT.

In DNA form, the CDR3 reads TGCGCCAGCAGCCTAAGGACTAGCACCAATGAGCAGTTCTTC. Its protein is CASSLRTSTNEQFF. The chain combines TRBV5-1 with TRBJ2-1, with 8 bases lining up with TRBD2. The V gene end was trimmed by 4 bases and the J gene end by 6 bases; junction bases not matched to a gene: 6. The CDR3 runs to 14 residues. CDR1 and CDR2 (germline): SGHRS, YFSETQ.

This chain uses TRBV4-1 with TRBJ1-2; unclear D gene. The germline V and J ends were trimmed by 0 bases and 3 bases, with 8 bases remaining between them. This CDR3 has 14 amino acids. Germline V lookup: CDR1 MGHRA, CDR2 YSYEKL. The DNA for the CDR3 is TGCGCCAGCAGCCAAGATTTCTCTGACTATGGCTACACCTTC. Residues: CASSQDFSDYGYTF.